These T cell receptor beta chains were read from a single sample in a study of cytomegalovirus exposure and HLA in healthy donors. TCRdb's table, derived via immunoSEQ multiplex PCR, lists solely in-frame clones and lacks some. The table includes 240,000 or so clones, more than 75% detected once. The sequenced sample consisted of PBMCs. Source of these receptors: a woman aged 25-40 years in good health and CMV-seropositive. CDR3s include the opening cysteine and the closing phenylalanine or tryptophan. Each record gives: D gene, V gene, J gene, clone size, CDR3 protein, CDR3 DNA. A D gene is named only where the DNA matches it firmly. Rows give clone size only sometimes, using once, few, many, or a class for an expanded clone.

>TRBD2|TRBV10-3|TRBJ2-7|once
CAISERASGSFNYEQYF
TGTGCCATCAGTGAGAGGGCTAGCGGGAGCTTTAACTACGAGCAGTACTTC
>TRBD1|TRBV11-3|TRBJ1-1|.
CASSLDGTGSNTEAFF
TGTGCCAGCAGCTTAGACGGGACAGGTTCGAACACTGAAGCTTTCTTT
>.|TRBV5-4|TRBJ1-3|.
CASSWGRGNTIYF
TGTGCCAGCAGCTGGGGGCGCGGAAACACCATATATTTT
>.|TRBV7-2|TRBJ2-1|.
CASSPTEQGRDSYNEQFF
TGTGCCAGCAGCCCAACGGAACAGGGTAGAGATTCCTACAATGAGCAGTTCTTC
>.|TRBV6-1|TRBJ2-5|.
CASRGQAGQETQYF
TGTGCCAGCAGAGGGCAAGCGGGTCAAGAGACCCAGTACTTC
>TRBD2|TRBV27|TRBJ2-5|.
CASSLGTSGYQETQYF
TGTGCCAGCAGTTTAGGGACTAGCGGTTATCAGGAGACCCAGTACTTC
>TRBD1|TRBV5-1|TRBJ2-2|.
CASSSPGTGTNTGELFF
TGCGCCAGCAGCTCTCCCGGGACAGGGACGAACACCGGGGAGCTGTTTTTT
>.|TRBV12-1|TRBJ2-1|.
CASSLPRSGTSSYNEQFF
TGTGCCAGCAGCCTCCCGAGGAGCGGGACATCCTCCTACAATGAGCAGTTCTTC
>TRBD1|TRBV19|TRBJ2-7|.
CASRPTGAQGYEQYF
TGTGCCAGCAGACCTACAGGGGCGCAGGGCTACGAGCAGTACTTC
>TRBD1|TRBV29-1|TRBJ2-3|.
CSVESSDRGTADTQYF
TGCAGCGTTGAATCATCGGACAGGGGTACGGCAGATACGCAGTATTTT
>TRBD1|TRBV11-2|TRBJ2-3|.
CASSPRTGVADTQYF
TGTGCCAGCAGCCCGAGGACAGGGGTGGCGGATACGCAGTATTTT
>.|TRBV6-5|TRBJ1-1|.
CASSRGTEAFF
TGTGCCAGCAGCAGGGGCACTGAAGCTTTCTTT
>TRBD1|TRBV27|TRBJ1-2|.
CASSFTGTGYGYTF
TGTGCCAGCAGTTTTACCGGGACAGGGTATGGCTACACCTTC
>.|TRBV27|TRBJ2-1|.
CASSLSVRVPYNEQFF
TGTGCCAGCAGTTTATCGGTCCGCGTCCCTTACAATGAGCAGTTCTTC
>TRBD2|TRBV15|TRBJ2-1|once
CATSRSGTSDYNEQFF
TGTGCCACCAGCAGAAGCGGGACTAGCGATTACAATGAGCAGTTCTTC
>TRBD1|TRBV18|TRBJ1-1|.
CASSPPGGTVGTEAFF
TGTGCCAGCTCACCGCCAGGGGGGACGGTGGGCACTGAAGCTTTCTTT
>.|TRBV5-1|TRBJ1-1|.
CASSDPAGGNTEAFF
TGCGCCAGCTCCGACCCGGCAGGTGGGAACACTGAAGCTTTCTTT
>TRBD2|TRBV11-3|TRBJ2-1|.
CASSRTSSGLSYNEQFF
TGTGCCAGCAGCCGCACTTCTAGCGGCCTCTCCTACAATGAGCAGTTCTTC
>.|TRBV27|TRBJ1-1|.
CASSRQKNTEAFF
TGTGCCAGCAGCAGACAGAAGAACACTGAAGCTTTCTTT
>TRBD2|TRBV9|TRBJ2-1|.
CASSPHSGTSGRAANEQFF
TGTGCCAGCAGCCCCCACTCCGGGACTAGCGGGAGGGCAGCGAATGAGCAGTTCTTC
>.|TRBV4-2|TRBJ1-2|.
CASSQAGGDRNYGYTF
TGTGCCAGCAGCCAAGCGGGGGGAGACAGGAACTATGGCTACACCTTC
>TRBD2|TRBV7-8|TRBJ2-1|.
CASSCTSGRGRNEQFF
TGTGCCAGCAGCTGTACTAGCGGGAGAGGGAGAAATGAGCAGTTCTTC
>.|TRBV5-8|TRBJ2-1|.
CASSFLGSYNEQFF
TGTGCCAGCAGCTTCCTCGGCTCCTACAATGAGCAGTTCTTC
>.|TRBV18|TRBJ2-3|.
CASSPQGQYTDTQYF
TGTGCCAGCTCACCCCAAGGACAGTACACAGATACGCAGTATTTT
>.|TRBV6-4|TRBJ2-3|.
CASSESGTDTQYF
TGTGCCAGCAGTGAAAGCGGCACAGATACGCAGTATTTT
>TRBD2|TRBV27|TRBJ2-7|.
CASSSRGGSIYEQYF
TGTGCCAGCAGTTCTCGGGGGGGCAGCATCTACGAGCAGTACTTC
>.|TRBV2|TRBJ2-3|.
CASTSLSYTDTQYF
TGTGCCAGCACTTCTCTTTCCTACACAGATACGCAGTATTTT
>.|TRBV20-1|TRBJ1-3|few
CSARTANTIYF
TGCAGTGCTAGGACAGCTAACACCATATATTTT
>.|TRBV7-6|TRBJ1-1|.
CASSLENRRGAFF
TGTGCCAGCAGCTTAGAGAACCGACGGGGAGCTTTCTTT
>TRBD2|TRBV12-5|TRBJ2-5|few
CASGPGLEETQYF
TGTGCTAGTGGTCCGGGACTAGAAGAGACCCAGTACTTC
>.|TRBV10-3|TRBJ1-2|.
CAISEAGTNVFYGYTF
TGTGCCATCAGTGAAGCTGGGACAAACGTCTTCTATGGCTACACCTTC
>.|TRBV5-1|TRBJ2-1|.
CASSAVPTGEVSNEQFF
TGCGCCAGCAGCGCGGTACCCACAGGGGAGGTTAGCAATGAGCAGTTCTTC
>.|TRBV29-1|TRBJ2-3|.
CSVEIKQGNTDTQYF
TGCAGCGTTGAAATTAAACAGGGTAACACAGATACGCAGTATTTT
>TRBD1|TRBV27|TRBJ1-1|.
CASSSRQGWDTEAFF
TGTGCCAGCAGTTCCCGACAGGGTTGGGACACTGAAGCTTTCTTT